The clone carrying this T cell receptor (beta chain) was counted at least ten times. The antigen is unknown. Building the TCR beta libraries relied on iRepertoire HTBI primers, and CDR3 regions underwent Arm-PCR. TCRdb recomputed calls from the multiplex PCR reads with MiXCR, one row per CDR3 protein. This table has about 400,000 distinct CDR3 sequences, under 20% appearing once. This entry comes from a study of regulatory T cells in long-lasting Graves disease. Notes on the study in general: Having few samples may have compromised the accuracy.

Time point here: newly diagnosed GD, antithyroid drugs for less than 3 months. RNA from PBMCs was the source of the TCR library. The CDR3 contains 14 residues. V gave up 0 bases and J gave up 2 bases, with 7 bases separating them. Germline loops: CDR1 KGHSH, CDR2 LQKENI. These same records also appear under a second study, on T cells in Graves' hyperthyroidism and ophthalmopathy. This second study notes: Stable hyperthyroidism was told apart from ophthalmopathy by a model built on 13 V-J features.

This receptor was identified in a woman between 18 and 29 years old with Graves disease. The V and J genes are TRBV18 and TRBJ2-5; D remains ambiguous. The source was peripheral blood mononuclear cells (PBMCs), collected at new diagnosis, from a patient treated with antithyroid drugs. CDR3 protein: CASSPPHRQETQYF. The CDR3 coding sequence is TGTGCCAGCTCACCACCACATCGACAAGAGACCCAGTACTTC.